These T cell receptor beta chains were read from a single sample in a study of OX40 agonist ivuxolimab in advanced cancers. The repertoire was sequenced with immunoSEQ multiplex PCR; TCRdb's copy has only in-frame clones and lacks some. Among 70,000 to 100,000 clones listed, about nine tenths were seen once. The sequences come from CD4+ or CD8+ T cells sorted from blood, collected in a trial of the OX40 agonist ivuxolimab. These receptors all stem from an adult with an advanced solid tumor such as melanoma, head and neck, liver or kidney cancer. CDR3s include the opening cysteine and the closing phenylalanine or tryptophan. A D gene is named only where the DNA matches it firmly. Clone size is given for some rows only: seen once, a few or many times, or a class if the clone is expanded.

.,TRBJ2-7,.,TRBV10-2,TGCGCCAGCGCCCGGGACGCATACTACGAGCAGTACTTC,CASARDAYYEQYF
.,TRBJ1-3,TRBD1,TRBV6-1,TGTGCCAGCAGTGCCCCAAATTGGGGGGGACAGATCTCAGGAAACACCATATATTTT,CASSAPNWGGQISGNTIYF
few,TRBJ1-1,.,TRBV18,TGTGCCAGCTCACTATCAGCGGAGTACACTGAAGCTTTCTTT,CASSLSAEYTEAFF
.,TRBJ1-1,.,TRBV29-1,TGCAGCGGGGGTGGGGCGAACACTGAAGCTTTCTTT,CSGGGANTEAFF
.,TRBJ2-1,TRBD2,TRBV28,TGTGCCAGCAGTTTTGTAGCGGGAGGTTACAATGAGCAGTTCTTC,CASSFVAGGYNEQFF
.,TRBJ2-1,.,TRBV21-1,TGTGCCAGCAGCCCCGGGACTAGCGGGAGATGTGAGCAGTTCTTC,CASSPGTSGRCEQFF
.,TRBJ2-3,.,TRBV6-4,TGTGCCAGCAGCGTCACTGGGGCTAGAGGAGATACGCAGTATTTT,CASSVTGARGDTQYF
.,TRBJ2-2,.,TRBV9,TGTGCCAGCAGCGTAGCGGGAGCGAACACCGGGGAGCTGTTTTTT,CASSVAGANTGELFF
.,TRBJ2-2,TRBD2,TRBV10-3,TGTGCCATCAGCCCGAGCGGGGGCACCGGGGAGCTGTTTTTT,CAISPSGGTGELFF
.,TRBJ2-5,TRBD2,TRBV6-5,TGTGCCAGCAGTTACTCGGGGGGGAGAGGATTGGAGACCCAGTACTTC,CASSYSGGRGLETQYF
.,TRBJ2-2,.,TRBV5-4,TGTGCCAGCACCTCCGGCGGGGCCGGTACCGGGGAGCTGTTTTTT,CASTSGGAGTGELFF
.,TRBJ1-1,.,TRBV7-9,TGTGCCAGCAGTCCAGTCAGGGACACTGAAGCTTTCTTT,CASSPVRDTEAFF
.,TRBJ2-3,TRBD2,TRBV4-2,TGTGCCAGCAGCCAAGATCTGGCGACTAGCGGAAGAGATACGCAGTATTTT,CASSQDLATSGRDTQYF
.,TRBJ1-2,TRBD1,TRBV5-1,TGCGCCAGCAGCCCGACAGGGGGCGCGGACTATGGCTACACCTTC,CASSPTGGADYGYTF
.,TRBJ2-7,.,TRBV4-1,TGCGCCAGCAGCCAGGACAGCGGGACTTTCCCCTACGAGCAGTACTTC,CASSQDSGTFPYEQYF
.,TRBJ2-7,TRBD1,TRBV5-1,TGCGCCAGCAGCGGGGGGACAGGTTACGAGCAGTACTTC,CASSGGTGYEQYF
.,TRBJ2-7,.,TRBV18,TGTGCCAGCTCACGTGACCCCTATTACGAGCAGTACTTC,CASSRDPYYEQYF
.,TRBJ1-1,TRBD1,TRBV11-2,TGTGCCAGCAGCCCACAGGGGATGAACACTGAAGCTTTCTTT,CASSPQGMNTEAFF
.,TRBJ2-7,TRBD1,TRBV2,TGTGCCAGCAAGGGGGCTAGCCGGGATGGCGAGCAGTACTTC,CASKGASRDGEQYF
.,TRBJ2-1,TRBD1,TRBV6-5,TGTGCCAGCAGTTACGGGACAGGGGCCAGGTACAATGAGCAGTTCTTC,CASSYGTGARYNEQFF
.,TRBJ2-6,.,TRBV2,TGTGCCAGCGGAGGGTGGGGGACAGATTGGGCCAACGTCCTGACTTTC,CASGGWGTDWANVLTF
.,TRBJ2-7,.,TRBV7-3,TGTGCCAGCAGCCACAGGCCCTTCTACGAGCAGTACTTC,CASSHRPFYEQYF
.,TRBJ1-1,TRBD1,TRBV6-5,TGTGCCAGCAGGGAGGTACAGGGGGCGGACACTGAAGCTTTCTTT,CASREVQGADTEAFF
.,TRBJ2-7,.,TRBV11-2,TGTGCCAGCAGCTGGGCTATCGGGAGCTACGAGCAGTACTTC,CASSWAIGSYEQYF
few,TRBJ1-4,.,TRBV15,TGTGCCACCAGCAGAGGGTCCAGTAATGACAAACTGTTTTTT,CATSRGSSNDKLFF
.,TRBJ2-3,TRBD1,TRBV18,TGTGCCAGCACGACAGGGTCAGATACGCAGTATTTT,CASTTGSDTQYF
.,TRBJ2-5,.,TRBV7-9,TGTGCCAGCAGCTCGGTCCGGTCTGGGGGCGGAGAGACCCAGTACTTC,CASSSVRSGGGETQYF
.,TRBJ2-2,.,TRBV7-7,TGTGCTAGCAGCCTGCATGCAGGGGAGCTGTTTTTT,CASSLHAGELFF
.,TRBJ2-6,TRBD1,TRBV5-8,TGTGCCAGCAGCTTGGGATCGGGACAGGGGATCTCTGGGGCCAACGTCCTGACTTTC,CASSLGSGQGISGANVLTF
.,TRBJ2-7,.,TRBV5-1,TGCGCCAGCAGCTTGGCCGGGGCGGGGTCCTCCTACGAGCAGTACTTC,CASSLAGAGSSYEQYF
few,TRBJ2-7,.,TRBV6-1,TGTGCCAGCAGTGAAGCAGGAGGGACGAAGAGCTACGAGCAGTACTTC,CASSEAGGTKSYEQYF
once,TRBJ2-3,TRBD1,TRBV9,TGTGCCAGCAGCCCAGGACAGGGGTGGACAGATACGCAGTATTTT,CASSPGQGWTDTQYF
once,TRBJ2-3,TRBD2,TRBV18,TGTGCCAGCTCACCACGCACTAGCGGGAGGGGTCGTACGCAGTATTTT,CASSPRTSGRGRTQYF
.,TRBJ2-7,.,TRBV30,TGTGCCTGGACGGCTCTCGGACTGGGGCAGTACTTC,CAWTALGLGQYF
once,TRBJ2-3,.,TRBV5-1,TGCGCCAGCAGCTTAGAAACAGATACGCAGTATTTT,CASSLETDTQYF
.,TRBJ1-5,.,TRBV2,TGTGCCAGCAGTGATGGGTCCCGCAATCAGCCCCAGCATTTT,CASSDGSRNQPQHF
.,TRBJ1-2,TRBD1,TRBV7-8,TGTGCCAGCAGCTTAGGCAGGGGGCACGATGGCTACACCTTC,CASSLGRGHDGYTF
.,TRBJ1-5,.,TRBV5-1,TGCGCCAGCAGGTTTGGCAAGGATCAGCCCCAGCATTTT,CASRFGKDQPQHF
.,TRBJ1-1,.,TRBV7-2,TGTGCCAGCAGCTTCTTGGGGAGGACTGAAGCTTTCTTT,CASSFLGRTEAFF
.,TRBJ2-5,.,TRBV18,TGTGCCAGCTCACCCCCAGGCAGTGAATCGGAGACCCAGTACTTC,CASSPPGSESETQYF
.,TRBJ2-1,.,TRBV19,TGTGCCACCCCCCGGGGGAAGGGCTCCTACAATGAGCAGTTCTTC,CATPRGKGSYNEQFF
.,TRBJ2-1,.,TRBV5-1,TGCGCCAGCAGCTTGGTTTCTAGCCTGGGGGAGCAGTTCTTC,CASSLVSSLGEQFF
.,TRBJ2-7,.,TRBV11-2,TGTGCCAGCAGCTTAGAGAGGCAATCCTACGAGCAGTACTTC,CASSLERQSYEQYF
.,TRBJ2-7,.,TRBV18,TGTGCCAGCTCGCGGCCGGGACCCGTCAACGAGCAGTACTTC,CASSRPGPVNEQYF
.,TRBJ2-6,.,TRBV5-4,TGTGCCAGCAGCTTTAAGGGGGGCGGGACCAACGTCCTGACTTTC,CASSFKGGGTNVLTF
.,TRBJ2-7,.,TRBV29-1,TGCAGCGCGCGCCGGCCGGGTTACGAGCAGTACTTC,CSARRPGYEQYF
.,TRBJ2-2,TRBD1,TRBV10-3,TGTGCCACCGGACAGGAGAACACCGGGGAGCTGTTTTTT,CATGQENTGELFF
.,TRBJ2-7,.,TRBV9,TGTGCCAGCAGCGTAGAGGACAGCTCCTACGAGCAGTACTTC,CASSVEDSSYEQYF
.,TRBJ2-3,.,TRBV5-1,TGCGCCAGCAGCTTGGACGGAACCACAGATACGCAGTATTTT,CASSLDGTTDTQYF
.,TRBJ2-7,TRBD1,TRBV25-1,TGTGCCAGCAGAGCCATTGGGACAGGGGGATGGGAGCAGTACTTC,CASRAIGTGGWEQYF
.,TRBJ1-1,.,TRBV20-1,TGCAGTGCTAGGGAATTTGAAGCTTTCTTT,CSAREFEAFF
.,TRBJ2-4,.,TRBV7-9,TGTGCCAGCAGCGAGACAGCCGCCAAAAACATTCAGTACTTC,CASSETAAKNIQYF
.,TRBJ2-2,.,TRBV15,TGTGCCACCAGCCTCACCGGTAGCGGCGACACCGGGGAGCTGTTTTTT,CATSLTGSGDTGELFF
few,TRBJ2-5,.,TRBV7-6,TGTGCCAGCAGCTTACCCTACAGGGAAGAGACCCAGTACTTC,CASSLPYREETQYF
.,TRBJ2-5,TRBD1,TRBV5-8,TGTGCCAGCAGCCCCGACAGGGACCAAGAGACCCAGTACTTC,CASSPDRDQETQYF